The 23 T cell receptor beta chains below were found in one sample sequenced in a study of Ad26.COV2.S vaccination and SARS-CoV-2 variants. The method was immunoSEQ multiplex PCR; TCRdb's version includes in-frame clones alone and lacks a portion of them. The sample comprises roughly 700,000 clones, 89% of which are singletons, and approximately 1.5% rests with the top ten. Regarding treatment: around 19 received Ad26.COV2.S at low or high dose, single or two shots; a few received placebo; per-sample allocation not given. Specimen acquisition occurred on day 63 following the initial vaccine or placebo injection. This material consisted of peripheral blood, taken in a trial of Ad26.COV2.S vaccine versus placebo. These receptors all come from a person aged 18-60 years who received the Ad26.COV2.S COVID-19 vaccine or a placebo.

V is TRBV5-1 and J is TRBJ2-1, with 10 bases fitting TRBD2. The length of the CDR3 is 15 residues. V was clipped by 4 bases and J by 7 bases; unmatched bases: 8. The germline V gene encodes CDR1 SGHRS and CDR2 YFSETQ. In DNA, the CDR3 is TGCGCCAGCAGCCAACCGGGACTAGCGCTTAATGAGCAGTTCTTC. The encoded protein is CASSQPGLALNEQFF.

The chain recombines TRBV4-2 with TRBJ2-1; perhaps D is TRBD1 or TRBD2 (5 bases each). V shed 0 bases and J shed 15 bases, with 18 bases lying between them. CDR3 length: 14 amino acids. From germline, CDR1 is LGHNA and CDR2 YNFKEQ. The CDR3 nucleotides read TGTGCCAGCAGCCAAGATCGGGGCGGGCCTACTGCGTTCTTC. Protein sequence: CASSQDRGGPTAFF.

V is TRBV6-5 and J is TRBJ1-4, with D hard to call. Germline V gene sequence: CDR1 MNHEY, CDR2 SVGAGI. CDR3 length equals 13 residues. Trimming left V 5 bases short and J 8 bases short, with 12 bases between. Here the CDR3 DNA reads TGTGCCAGCAGTCCACTTCCTCGCGAAAAACTGTTTTTT. This codes for CASSPLPREKLFF.

The rearrangement joins TRBV6-2 or TRBV6-3 to TRBJ2-7; TRBD2 matches at 9 bases. The germline CDR1 and CDR2 sequences are MNHEY and SVGEGT. There are 15 residues in the CDR3. V shed 0 bases and J 5 bases; nucleotides not matched to a gene: 5. The CDR3 coding sequence is TGTGCCAGCAGTTACTCGGGCGGGGGGGCCCACGAGCAGTACTTC. This encodes CASSYSGGGAHEQYF.

The rearrangement uses TRBV6-5 and TRBJ2-7; D ambiguous. The CDR3 covers 13 residues. Trimming left V 8 bases short and J 5 bases short, with 16 bases between. The germline CDR1 and CDR2 sequences are MNHEY and SVGAGI. Here the CDR3 DNA reads TGTGCCAGCGGTATGACGCTTGGAGACGAGCAGTACTTC. Its protein is CASGMTLGDEQYF.

The chain is built from TRBV2 and TRBJ2-3, with TRBD2 identical over 10 bases. The germline V gene has CDR1 SNHLY and CDR2 FYNNEI. CDR3 length: 15 residues. After removal of 6 bases from V and 5 bases from J, the junction contained 8 bases not matched to a gene. The CDR3 protein is CASSKRGGLGDTQYF. The CDR3, as DNA: TGTGCCAGCAGCAAGCGGGGGGGCCTTGGAGATACGCAGTATTTT.

CDR3 loop: CASSPPGNLVYNEQFF. The CDR3 DNA reads TGTGCCAGCTCACCCCCAGGGAATTTAGTCTACAATGAGCAGTTCTTC. V gene TRBV18 combines with J gene TRBJ2-1, with a possible D match to TRBD1 (5 bases). The V gene's germline CDR1 is KGHSH and CDR2 LQKENI. The CDR3 runs 16 residues. The V end lost 3 bases, the J end lost 3 bases, and 15 bases lay between the germline ends.

J is TRBJ1-1 and V is TRBV29-1; D might be TRBD1 (6 bases). CDR3 length: 12 residues. With 4 bases removed from V and 4 bases from J, the gap between germline ends came to 10 bases. CDR1 SQVTM and CDR2 ANQGSEA come from the germline V gene. The CDR3, as DNA: TGCAGCGTTGCCCCGACAGGCACTGAAGCTTTCTTT. Protein sequence: CSVAPTGTEAFF.

The rearrangement uses TRBV7-3 and TRBJ2-6; D is uncertain. The CDR3 sequence is 14 residues long. Germline V CDR1 and CDR2: SGHTA, FQGTGA. V shed 5 bases and J shed 3 bases, with 8 bases lying between them. The CDR3 reads CASSPWDGANVLTF. CDR3 coding DNA: TGTGCCAGCAGCCCATGGGATGGGGCCAACGTCCTGACTTTC.

As DNA, the CDR3 is TGTGCCAGCAGCTTAGAGAATAGCGGGGTACGTGGTGAGCAGTTCTTC. Translation gives CASSLENSGVRGEQFF. The chain joins TRBV7-9 to TRBJ2-1; 8 nucleotides match TRBD2. The CDR3 runs 16 residues. V was clipped by 1 base and J by 9 bases; unmatched bases: 11. Germline V lookup: CDR1 SEHNR, CDR2 FQNEAQ (reference sequence).

The chain carries TRBV6-5 and TRBJ1-1; tentative D call: TRBD1 (5 bases). V shed 7 bases and J shed 4 bases, with 16 bases lying between them. This CDR3 has 14 amino acids. CDR1 is MNHEY, CDR2 SVGAGI, per germline. The CDR3 sequence is CASTVPGPPTEAFF. The CDR3 DNA follows: TGTGCCAGCACCGTCCCGGGACCCCCCACTGAAGCTTTCTTT.

The chain carries TRBV30 and TRBJ1-2; a possible D gene is TRBD1 (5 bases). The CDR3 sequence is 14 residues long. The germline V gene encodes CDR1 GTSNPN and CDR2 SVGIG (reference sequence). The V and J ends lost 2 bases and 4 bases respectively, with 14 bases between them. This CDR3 is CAWSRRGWGYGYTF. The CDR3 nucleotides are TGTGCCTGGAGTCGGAGGGGCTGGGGCTATGGCTACACCTTC. Full variable domain (rest looked up from reference TRBV30 and TRBJ1-2): SQTIHQWPATLVQPVGSPLSLECTVEGTSNPNLYWYRQAAGRGLQLLFYSVGIGQISSEVPQNLSASRPQDRQFILSSKKLLLSDSGFYLCAWSRRGWGYGYTFGSGTRLTVV.

The chain joins TRBV7-9 to TRBJ2-3; D is undetermined. V lost 3 bases to trimming and J lost 0 bases, with 7 bases between them. The germline V gene has CDR1 SEHNR and CDR2 FQNEAQ (reference sequence). The CDR3 is made up of 14 amino acids. The chain's CDR3 is CASSLSSSTDTQYF. The DNA of the CDR3 is TGTGCCAGCAGCTTGTCTTCTAGCACAGATACGCAGTATTTT.

The V and J genes are TRBV6-6 and TRBJ1-2; D gene ambiguous. Germline V gene sequence: CDR1 MNHNY, CDR2 SVGAGI (reference sequence). V was pared by 5 bases and J by 8 bases, with 18 bases between. This CDR3 spans 14 amino acids. The CDR3 DNA reads as TGTGCCAGCAGTACTATGGATGGGTTGGACGGCTACACCTTC. Translating gives CASSTMDGLDGYTF.

The chain links TRBV20-1 to TRBJ2-3; a possible D gene is TRBD1 (6 bases). CDR1 DFQATT and CDR2 SNEGSKA come from the germline V gene (reference sequence). The CDR3 is made up of 13 amino acids. V dropped 3 bases and J dropped 0 bases, with 7 bases sitting between them. The CDR3 protein is CSASGTSTDTQYF. Written as DNA, the CDR3 is TGCAGTGCTAGTGGGACAAGCACAGATACGCAGTATTTT.

The CDR3 loop is CASSYSGGAYNEQFF. Here the CDR3 DNA reads TGTGCCAGCAGTTACTCGGGGGGGGCCTACAATGAGCAGTTCTTC. The chain carries TRBV6-2 or TRBV6-3 and TRBJ2-1, with 7 bases that match TRBD2. The ends lost 0 bases at V and 2 bases at J; junction bases unmatched: 1. The CDR3 is 15 amino acids. Germline V gives CDR1 MNHEY, CDR2 SVGEGT.

This chain uses TRBV19 with TRBJ1-5, with TRBD1 identical over 7 bases. The CDR3 runs to 14 residues. With V trimmed by 5 bases and J by 2 bases, 3 bases remained unmatched. From germline, CDR1 is LNHDA and CDR2 SQIVND (reference sequence). CDR3 nucleotide sequence: TGTGCCAGTAGTCGCGACAGGGGCAATCAGCCCCAGCATTTT. Translating it yields CASSRDRGNQPQHF.

Note on this clone: At one end, the junction sequence differs from germline, possibly due to a read error. The CDR3 nucleotides are TGTGCCAGCAGATTGGGGGCTAGCGGGATGTACAATGAGCAGTTCTTC. It is translated as CASRLGASGMYNEQFF. This rearrangement joins TRBV5-6 to TRBJ2-1; 9 nucleotides agree with TRBD2. CDR3 length: 16 residues. The germline CDR1 and CDR2 sequences are SGHDT and YYEEEE.

The chain joins TRBV24-1 to TRBJ2-7; TRBD2 agrees at 14 bases. The CDR3 covers 15 residues. Trimming cost V 3 bases and J 6 bases; bases outside gene matches: 3. Germline lookup yields CDR1 KGHDR and CDR2 SFDVKD. The CDR3 nucleotides read TGTGCCACCAGTGATGGGACTAGCGGGAGAATCGAGCAGTACTTC. Translation gives CATSDGTSGRIEQYF.

The genes are TRBV3-1 (or the pseudogene TRBV3-2) and TRBJ1-4; a weak D match, TRBD1 (5 bases). Trimming shortened V by 0 bases and J by 3 bases, and 14 bases separated the two germline ends. Germline V CDR1 and CDR2: LGHDT, YNNKEL (reference sequence). The CDR3 has 17 residues. For the CDR3, the DNA is TGTGCCAGCAGCCAAGATGAGGCAGGGATGGCTAATGAAAAACTGTTTTTT. It yields the protein CASSQDEAGMANEKLFF.

V is TRBV5-5 and J is TRBJ2-7, with D unclear. The CDR3 spans 14 residues. Germline lookup yields CDR1 SGHKS and CDR2 YYEKEE (reference sequence). Deletions cut 4 bases from V and 0 bases from J, with 11 bases between. As DNA, the CDR3 is TGTGCCAGCAGCCCGGGCCTCAGCTCCTACGAGCAGTACTTC. This translates into CASSPGLSSYEQYF.

The chain joins TRBV7-9 to TRBJ1-4; D not certain. This CDR3 has 14 amino acids. Germline V lookup: CDR1 SEHNR, CDR2 FQNEAQ (reference sequence). V was pared by 4 bases and J by 0 bases, with 6 bases between. In nucleotides, the CDR3 is TGTGCCAGCAGCTCACAGTCAACTAATGAAAAACTGTTTTTT. It encodes CASSSQSTNEKLFF.

The V call is TRBV4-1, the J call TRBJ2-1, with TRBD1 identical over 8 bases. The germline CDR1 and CDR2 sequences are MGHRA and YSYEKL. This CDR3 contains 17 residues. V gave up 2 bases and J gave up 6 bases; unmatched junction bases: 12. The CDR3: CASSQSDPRTGSNEQFF. CDR3 nucleotides: TGCGCCAGCAGCCAATCTGACCCCCGGACAGGGAGCAATGAGCAGTTCTTC.